The 11 T cell receptor beta chains below were found in one sample sequenced in a study of immune characterization of retroperitoneal liposarcoma. Each CDR3 protein gets one entry after TCRdb re-called the PCR reads with MiXCR. Found here are under 15,000 distinct CDR3 sequences, less than 55% of them singletons; the top ten hold over 9%. The material sequenced was tumor tissue. These receptors came from a female donor with retroperitoneal liposarcoma.

On this clonotype itself: A much larger clone lies a single base off, so this may be a read error. This CDR3 fails to terminate in the conserved phenylalanine or tryptophan, so it likely reflects a read error. The chain couples TRBV11-3 to TRBJ2-7; TRBD1 or TRBD2 may be the D gene (5 bases each). V lost 5 bases and J 3 bases, leaving 17 bases between the germline ends. Germline CDR1 reads SGHNT; CDR2 reads YENEEA. This CDR3 spans 15 amino acids. For the CDR3, the DNA is TGTGCCAGCAGCCCCCTGGGGGTATTGAGCTACGAGCAGTACCTC. This gives the protein CASSPLGVLSYEQYL.

The CDR3 sequence: CASSLYNEQYF. CDR3 nucleotide sequence: TGTGCCAGCAGCTTATACAATGAGCAGTACTTC. This sequence joins TRBV7-8 and TRBJ2-1, with no clear D. The J call may be in error: the DNA end matches TRBJ2-7 better. The CDR3 contains 11 residues. Germline V gives CDR1 SGHVS, CDR2 FQNEAQ.

This clonotype was observed a handful of times. CDR3 bases: TGTGCCAGCAGTTCTGGGTTAATCAACGGCGAGCAGTTCTTC. Protein product: CASSSGLINGEQFF. The chain employs TRBV6-1 and TRBJ2-1; D uncertain. The CDR3 is made up of 14 amino acids. Trimming took off 5 bases at V and 10 bases at J, with 18 bases between the two ends. The germline V gene encodes CDR1 MNHNS and CDR2 SASEGT.

Note on this clonotype: A much larger clone lies a single base off, so this may be a read error. This chain uses TRBV6-1 with TRBJ2-1, with TRBD2 identical over 12 bases. The CDR3 covers 17 residues. Per the germline V gene, CDR1 is MNHNS and CDR2 is SASEGT. The CDR3 DNA is TGTGCCAGCAGTCGACGTACGGGACTAGCGGGCCAAGAGACCCAGTTATTC. Its translation: CASSRRTGLAGQETQLF.

Sample share makes this clonotype medium-sized. The chain joins TRBV6-1 to TRBJ2-1, with 8 bases lining up with TRBD2. The DNA end is a closer match to TRBJ2-7, so the J assignment may be wrong. The germline V gene encodes CDR1 MNHNS and CDR2 SASEGT. This CDR3 region has 14 residues. CDR3 DNA: TGTGCCAGCAGTTATACCCAGCGGGGGTACGAGCAGTACTTC. It yields the protein CASSYTQRGYEQYF.

The chain is built from TRBV7-3 and TRBJ2-5; a possible D gene is TRBD2 (6 bases). V lost 5 bases and J lost 11, with 27 bases in between. Germline V gene sequence: CDR1 SGHTA, CDR2 FQGTGA. The CDR3 has 16 amino acids. CDR3 coding DNA: TGTGCCAGCAGCCCCCTCCAGCGGGCCTCTCTCAATGAGCAGTACTTC. Encoded protein: CASSPLQRASLNEQYF.

By sample share, this clonotype is large (0.1 to 1%). V and J are TRBV6-1 and TRBJ2-1; D remains unclear. The CDR3 contains 14 residues. The ends were cut back, 5 bases at V and 10 bases at J, with 18 bases in the middle. In germline, CDR1 is MNHNS, CDR2 SASEGT. Here the CDR3 reads CASSPRSPPYEQFF. The CDR3 nucleotides are TGTGCCAGCAGTCCACGGAGTCCACCCTACGAGCAGTTCTTC.

The rearrangement joins TRBV7-6 to TRBJ2-5; 8 bases fit TRBD2. The germline V gene encodes CDR1 SGHVS and CDR2 FNYEAQ. V dropped 5 bases and J dropped 4; count of bases not matched to a gene: 6. This CDR3 spans 14 amino acids. Written as DNA, the CDR3 is TGTGCCAGCAGCCTACCGGGGGGGGGAGAGACCCAGTACTTC. Translating it yields CASSLPGGGETQYF.

This clonotype was counted only a few times. The chain combines TRBV6-5 with TRBJ2-1; weak D call: TRBD2 (7 bases). This CDR3 has 17 amino acids. Trimming stripped 5 bases from V and 3 bases from J, with 20 bases between. Germline-derived CDR1 and CDR2 are MNHEY and SVGAGI. This chain's CDR3 is CASSGGGATGYYNEQFF. The CDR3 nucleotides are TGTGCCAGCAGTGGGGGGGGGGCTACTGGATACTACAATGAGCAGTTCTTC.

This clonotype was seen a few times. The rearrangement uses TRBV27 and TRBJ1-2, with a tentative D call TRBD1 (6 bases). The CDR3 runs to 14 residues. Between the trimmed V and J ends, which lost 2 bases and 8 bases, there was a span of 15 bases. Germline loops: CDR1 MNHEY, CDR2 SMNVEV (reference sequence). CDR3 nucleotides: TGTGCCAGCAGTTTACTAACAGGGAAAACCGGCTACACCTTC. It translates to CASSLLTGKTGYTF.

In this sample, this clonotype turned up a few times. The rearrangement links TRBV7-2 to TRBJ1-2; D not resolved. CDR3 length equals 15 residues. Germline lookup yields CDR1 SGHTA and CDR2 FQGNSA. Trimming stripped 0 bases from V and 3 bases from J, with 11 bases between. The CDR3 sequence is CASSLARAAHYGYTF. The CDR3 DNA sequence: TGTGCCAGCAGCTTAGCGCGGGCAGCCCACTATGGCTACACCTTC.